This T cell receptor beta chain was identified during a study of T cell responses to AZD1222 COVID-19 vaccine. The ends were cut back, 4 bases at V and 1 base at J, with 10 bases in the middle. This CDR3 has 15 amino acids. The germline CDR1 and CDR2 sequences are SGHVS and FNYEAQ. Sequencing used immunoSEQ multiplex PCR; TCRdb keeps in-frame clones, though not all of them. The sample has roughly 150,000 clones; roughly 91% are singletons. The TCR comes from an adult in good health. The chain combines TRBV7-6 with TRBJ2-2; D unresolved. Sample: peripheral blood, taken on day 0 of AZD1222 vaccination. Here the CDR3 reads CASSSNAVNTGELFF. CDR3 coding DNA: TGTGCCAGCAGCTCCAACGCTGTGAACACCGGGGAGCTGTTTTTT. The whole variable domain, remainder taken from reference TRBV7-6 and TRBJ2-2, is GAGVSQSPRYKVTKRGQDVALRCDPISGHVSLYWYRQALGQGPEFLTYFNYEAQQDKSGLPNDRFSAERPEGSISTLTIQRTEQRDSAMYRCASSSNAVNTGELFFGEGSRLTVL.